This passage covers 23 T cell receptor beta chains from one sample sequenced in a study of Graves' ophthalmopathy and Graves' hyperthyroidism. The authors amplified TCR beta CDR3 regions, and they did so from RNA transcripts for repertoire sequencing. The workflow started with a first-round RT-PCR run with HTBI primers and then moved on to a second-round multiplex PCR. From the multiplex PCR reads, TCRdb called clonotypes with MiXCR, one entry per CDR3 protein. The data contain over 450,000 distinct CDR3 sequences, around 15% of them singletons. Input material: blood. The origin of the receptors is a woman aged 30 to 39 with Graves' ophthalmopathy.

Note on this clonotype: A much more abundant neighbour one base away suggests this may be a read error. The genes are TRBV7-9 and TRBJ1-3, with D maybe TRBD1 (6 bases). Germline V gene sequence: CDR1 SEHNR, CDR2 FQNEAQ (reference sequence). The length of the CDR3 is 14 residues. The CDR3 nucleotides are TGTGCCAGCAGGTTGGACAGCTCTGGAAACACCATATGTTTT. Its translation: CASRLDSSGNTICF.

This clonotype was seen at least ten times. For the CDR3, the DNA is TGTGCCAGCAGGGCAGCAACTTATGGCTACACCTTC. Protein product: CASRAATYGYTF. V is TRBV2 and J is TRBJ1-2; D not resolved. The CDR3 covers 12 residues. V lost 6 bases, J lost 5 bases, and 10 bases lay in between. In germline, CDR1 is SNHLY, CDR2 FYNNEI.

This clonotype was observed a handful of times. The genes are TRBV12-3 or TRBV12-4 and TRBJ1-1; perhaps TRBD1 as D (6 bases). The CDR3 contains 15 residues. V lost 5 bases, J lost 1 base, and 14 bases lay in between. CDR3 bases: TGTGCCAGCAGTAGGGACATGGGGCGGAACACTGAAGCTTTCTTT. Translating it yields CASSRDMGRNTEAFF.

J is TRBJ2-2 and V is TRBV27, with unresolved D. CDR3 size: 16 residues. Trimming removed 5 bases at V and 4 bases at J, with 17 bases between. Germline CDR1 is MNHEY and CDR2 is SMNVEV (reference sequence). CDR3 region: CASSLRTRAATGELFF. The CDR3 coding sequence is TGTGCCAGCAGTCTAAGGACCCGTGCGGCCACCGGGGAGCTGTTTTTT.

This clonotype was detected many times. The chain links TRBV5-1 to TRBJ1-2, with D unresolved. V was clipped by 0 bases and J by 3 bases, with 9 bases between them. Germline V gene sequence: CDR1 SGHRS, CDR2 YFSETQ. The CDR3 has 14 amino acids. The CDR3 sequence: CASSLEASYYGYTF. CDR3 bases: TGCGCCAGCAGCTTGGAGGCTAGCTACTATGGCTACACCTTC.

This clonotype was detected many times. This chain links TRBV14 with TRBJ2-7; unclear D gene. The CDR3 has 10 residues. Trimming cost V 0 bases and J 7 bases, with 1 base left between them. Germline V gene data show CDR1 as SGHDN and CDR2 as FVKESK. The CDR3 DNA reads as TGTGCCAGCAGCCAAGAAGAGCAGTACTTC. Amino acids: CASSQEEQYF. Complete variable domain (other parts from reference TRBV14 and TRBJ2-7): EAGVTQFPSHSVIEKGQTVTLRCDPISGHDNLYWYRRVMGKEIKFLLHFVKESKQDESGMPNNRFLAERTGGTYSTLKVQPAELEDSGVYFCASSQEEQYFGPGTRLTVT.

This clonotype came up a few times. The rearrangement links TRBV11-2 to TRBJ2-5; 8 positions agree with TRBD1. CDR3 length: 15 residues. V lost 1 base, J lost 4 bases, and 5 bases stayed unmatched. Germline CDR1 reads SGHAT; CDR2 reads FQNNGV. The DNA for the CDR3 is TGTGCCAGCAGCTTAGTCAGGACAGGGAGAGAGACCCAGTACTTC. Its protein is CASSLVRTGRETQYF.

This clonotype showed up many times. The V call is TRBV20-1, the J call TRBJ2-7; no clear D. The V and J ends lost 4 bases and 5 bases respectively, with 9 bases between them. CDR3 length: 11 amino acids. From germline, CDR1 is DFQATT and CDR2 SNEGSKA (reference sequence). CDR3 in DNA: TGCAGTGCTACCAGTTATGACGAGCAGTACTTC. It encodes CSATSYDEQYF.

This clonotype was counted ten times or more. The rearrangement joins TRBV7-3 to TRBJ1-1, with D possibly TRBD1 on 6 matching bases. V was trimmed by 2 bases and J by 4 bases, leaving 14 bases between them. The CDR3 is 15 amino acids. From germline, CDR1 is SGHTA and CDR2 FQGTGA. In DNA, the CDR3 is TGTGCCAGCAGCTTAGGTAGGGGGTCGGGCACTGAAGCTTTCTTT. Encoded protein: CASSLGRGSGTEAFF. Together with reference TRBV7-3 and TRBJ1-1, the CDR3 gives the full variable domain: GAGVSQTPSNKVTEKGKYVELRCDPISGHTALYWYRQSLGQGPEFLIYFQGTGAADDSGLPNDRFFAVRPEGSVSTLKIQRTERGDSAVYLCASSLGRGSGTEAFFGQGTRLTVV.

This sequence joins TRBV28 and TRBJ2-7; perhaps TRBD2 as D (7 bases). The CDR3 extends over 13 amino acids. V lost 8 bases, J lost 7 bases, and 18 bases lay in between. Germline-derived CDR1 and CDR2 are MDHEN and SYDVKM. Here the CDR3 reads CASSRGGAGEQYF. The CDR3 nucleotides are TGTGCCAGCTCGAGAGGGGGGGCTGGAGAGCAGTACTTC.

This clonotype has ten or more counts. The CDR3 DNA follows: TGCGCCAGCAGTGAGTCGACTCGGGGGCGGTTGGGCTACACCTTC. Translating gives CASSESTRGRLGYTF. V is TRBV10-2 and J is TRBJ1-2; weak D call: TRBD1 (6 bases). V lost 0 bases to trimming and J lost 8 bases, with 16 bases between them. Germline CDR1 and CDR2: WSHSY and SAAADI. The length of the CDR3 is 15 residues.

This clonotype was counted between two and nine times. The V call is TRBV6-2 or TRBV6-3, the J call TRBJ1-1; D is unresolved. CDR1 and CDR2 (germline): MNHEY, SVGEGT. The germline V and J ends were trimmed by 7 bases and 1 base, with 10 bases remaining between them. CDR3 length equals 13 residues. CDR3 loop: CASTFWGNTEAFF. In nucleotides, the CDR3 is TGTGCCAGCACCTTCTGGGGGAACACTGAAGCTTTCTTT.

This clonotype has ten or more counts. CDR3 loop: CATSGALAGGETQYF. In DNA form, the CDR3 reads TGTGCCACCAGTGGCGCACTAGCGGGGGGAGAGACCCAGTACTTC. This chain links TRBV24-1 with TRBJ2-5; 12 bases are a match to TRBD2. Per the germline V gene, CDR1 is KGHDR and CDR2 is SFDVKD. CDR3 length: 15 amino acids. The trim removed 5 bases at V and 4 bases at J, leaving 4 bases unmatched.

This chain joins TRBV2 and TRBJ2-7; TRBD2 aligns across 9 bases. This CDR3 spans 17 amino acids. Germline assignment: CDR1 SNHLY and CDR2 FYNNEI. V lost 3 bases and J lost 2; bases outside the gene matches: 11. CDR3 residues: CASSDISGTSQTYEQYF. The CDR3 nucleotides are TGTGCCAGCAGTGATATATCCGGGACTAGCCAAACCTACGAGCAGTACTTC.

This rearrangement joins TRBV4-1 to TRBJ2-4; tentatively, D is TRBD1 or TRBD2 (5 bases each). The CDR3 is made up of 13 amino acids. The ends were cut back, 3 bases at V and 8 bases at J, with 11 bases in the middle. CDR1 is MGHRA and CDR2 is YSYEKL in the germline V gene. The DNA of the CDR3 is TGCGCCAGCAGCCAGGATAGGGGACACATTCAGTACTTC. Protein: CASSQDRGHIQYF.

This clonotype was seen ten or more times. The chain couples TRBV15 to TRBJ1-5; 10 positions agree with TRBD1. This CDR3 spans 17 amino acids. Germline V gene data show CDR1 as LNHNV and CDR2 as YYDKDF (reference sequence). V gave up 1 base and J gave up 5 bases; unmatched junction bases: 8. DNA of the CDR3: TGTGCCACCAGCAGAGCCTTGACAGGGGGCATTGATCAGCCCCAGCATTTT. Its protein product is CATSRALTGGIDQPQHF.

This clonotype came up many times. The J gene is TRBJ2-5, the V gene TRBV2; D tentatively reads TRBD1 or TRBD2 (5 bases each). The CDR3 runs 13 residues. The V end lost 8 bases, the J end lost 5 bases, and 15 bases lay between the germline ends. Germline V CDR1 and CDR2: SNHLY, FYNNEI. CDR3 region: CASASGTVETQYF. In nucleotides, the CDR3 is TGTGCCAGCGCCTCGGGGACGGTGGAGACCCAGTACTTC.

This chain connects TRBV11-2 to TRBJ2-2, with D uncertain. The CDR3 runs to 16 residues. V lost 5 bases and J 3 bases, leaving 16 bases between the germline ends. The germline gives CDR1 SGHAT, CDR2 FQNNGV. This CDR3 is CASSLSSAMDTGELFF. CDR3 bases: TGTGCCAGCAGCCTAAGTTCCGCGATGGACACCGGGGAGCTGTTTTTT. The full variable domain, its missing parts supplied by reference TRBV11-2 and TRBJ2-2, is EAGVAQSPRYKIIEKRQSVAFWCNPISGHATLYWYQQILGQGPKLLIQFQNNGVVDDSQLPKDRFSAERLKGVDSTLKIQPAKLEDSAVYLCASSLSSAMDTGELFFGEGSRLTVL.

Notes on this clonotype: Germline is not matched at one junction end, which may reflect a read error. The chain uses TRBV7-9 and TRBJ1-2; 9 bases line up with TRBD1. Germline assignment: CDR1 SEHNR and CDR2 FQNEAQ (reference sequence). This CDR3 is 14 amino acids long. In DNA, the CDR3 is TGTGCCAGCAGCTTAGGGACAGGGGCGTATGGCCACACCTTC. This codes for CASSLGTGAYGHTF.

This clonotype has a count of ten or more. The chain is built from TRBV6-2 or TRBV6-3 and TRBJ1-5, with D possibly being TRBD1 (6 bases). The CDR3 loop spans 17 amino acids. Germline V CDR1 and CDR2: MNHEY, SVGEGT. Trimming pared 2 bases from V and 3 bases from J, leaving 17 bases between. The CDR3 spells CASSYHLGGAANQPQHF. CDR3 coding DNA: TGTGCCAGCAGTTACCACCTGGGGGGGGCCGCCAATCAGCCCCAGCATTTT.

This clonotype was seen many times. The chain is built from TRBV27 and TRBJ1-2, with a weak D call TRBD1 (6 bases). The CDR3 consists of 14 residues. Per the germline V gene, CDR1 is MNHEY and CDR2 is SMNVEV (reference sequence). Trimming removed 10 bases at V and 4 bases at J, with 19 bases between. The CDR3 spells CATRGGNYIYGYTF. CDR3 sequence (DNA): TGTGCCACCAGGGGAGGAAACTACATCTATGGCTACACCTTC.

In this sample, this clonotype turned up a few times. This chain uses TRBV4-1 with TRBJ1-5; D uncertain. The CDR3 is 17 amino acids. Germline CDR1 MGHRA, CDR2 YSYEKL. V was clipped by 4 bases and J by 6 bases, with 22 bases between them. The CDR3: CASSPYYAGKGPQPQHF. The CDR3 nucleotides read TGCGCCAGCAGCCCATATTATGCGGGGAAAGGACCTCAGCCCCAGCATTTT.

This clonotype was recorded at least ten times. This chain connects TRBV20-1 to TRBJ2-2; D might be TRBD2 (6 bases). Per the germline V gene, CDR1 is DFQATT and CDR2 is SNEGSKA (reference sequence). The V gene lost 0 bases and the J gene lost 5 bases, with 13 bases spanning the gap. The CDR3 is made up of 15 amino acids. CDR3 sequence reads: CSAREPSGWTGELFF. CDR3 nucleotide sequence: TGCAGTGCTAGAGAGCCCAGCGGGTGGACCGGGGAGCTGTTTTTT.